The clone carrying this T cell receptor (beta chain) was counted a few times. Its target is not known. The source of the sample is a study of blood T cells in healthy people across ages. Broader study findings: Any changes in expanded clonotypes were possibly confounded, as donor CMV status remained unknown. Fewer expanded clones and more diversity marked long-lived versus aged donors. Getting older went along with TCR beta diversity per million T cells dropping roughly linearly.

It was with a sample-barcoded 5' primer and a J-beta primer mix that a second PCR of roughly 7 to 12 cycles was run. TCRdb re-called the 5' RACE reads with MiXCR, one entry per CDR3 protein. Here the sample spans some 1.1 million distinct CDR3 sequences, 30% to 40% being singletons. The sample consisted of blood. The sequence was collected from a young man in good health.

The CDR3 DNA reads as TGTGCCAGCAGCTTCCGGTTCGGGGAGACCCAGTACTTC. Translated, it gives CASSFRFGETQYF. The rearrangement uses TRBV11-2 and TRBJ2-5; no clear D. Trimming took 3 bases from V and 5 from J, leaving 10 bases between them. The CDR3 contains 13 residues. CDR1 is SGHAT and CDR2 is FQNNGV in the germline V gene.